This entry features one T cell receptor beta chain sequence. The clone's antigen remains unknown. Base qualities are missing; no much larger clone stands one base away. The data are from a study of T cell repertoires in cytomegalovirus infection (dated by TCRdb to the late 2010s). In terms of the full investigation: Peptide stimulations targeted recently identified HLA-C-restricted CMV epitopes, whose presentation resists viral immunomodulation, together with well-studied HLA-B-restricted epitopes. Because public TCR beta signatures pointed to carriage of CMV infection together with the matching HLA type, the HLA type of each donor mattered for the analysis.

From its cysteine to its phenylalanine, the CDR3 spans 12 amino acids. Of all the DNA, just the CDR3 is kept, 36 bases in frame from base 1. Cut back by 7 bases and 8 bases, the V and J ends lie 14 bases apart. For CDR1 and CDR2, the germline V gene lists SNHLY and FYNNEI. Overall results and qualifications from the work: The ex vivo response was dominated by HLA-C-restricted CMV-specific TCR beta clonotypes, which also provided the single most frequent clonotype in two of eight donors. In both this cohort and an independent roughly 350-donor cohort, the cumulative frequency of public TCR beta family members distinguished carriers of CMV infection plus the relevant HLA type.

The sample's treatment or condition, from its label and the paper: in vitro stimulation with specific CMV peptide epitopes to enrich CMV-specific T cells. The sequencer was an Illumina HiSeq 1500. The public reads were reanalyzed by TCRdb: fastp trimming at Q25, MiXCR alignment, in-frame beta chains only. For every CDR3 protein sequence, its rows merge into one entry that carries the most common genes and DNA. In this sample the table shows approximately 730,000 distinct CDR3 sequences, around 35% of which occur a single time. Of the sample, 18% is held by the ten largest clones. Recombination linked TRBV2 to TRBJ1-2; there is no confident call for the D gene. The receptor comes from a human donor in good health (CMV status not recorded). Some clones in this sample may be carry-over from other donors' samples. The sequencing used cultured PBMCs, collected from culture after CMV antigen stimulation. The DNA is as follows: TGTGCCAGCACAGACAATGGCGAGGGCTACACCTTC. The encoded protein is CASTDNGEGYTF.